This T cell receptor beta chain comes out of a study of blood T cell repertoires in COVID-19. Study at large: The analysed material was cDNA or gDNA that came from T cells, B-cell-depleted T cells, or PBMCs.

In the authors' workflow: Quantification of nucleated cells was approximated via reference gene primer amplification. The protocol was immunoSEQ multiplex PCR, while the TCRdb copy is restricted to in-frame clones and leaves out a portion. V and J calls and clone size are those listed in that table; D and trimming were worked out from the DNA. This sample has approximately 250,000 clones, with 75% to 85% found just once. The J segment lost 5 bases and the V segment lost 0 bases, leaving 1 base of the junction unmatched. The CDR3 runs to 14 residues. Looked up from germline, CDR1 is SGHDT and CDR2 is YYEEEE. All enrollees were roughly 18 to 89 years old and from 20 to 30 US areas.

The chain has TRBV5-6 and TRBJ2-3; 9 bases are a match to TRBD1. This TCR derives from a woman in her forties or fifties with acute COVID-19. Sequencing was done on a sample of PBMCs or T cells enriched from blood (not recorded which). The CDR3 sequence is CASSLGQGVDTQYF. CDR3 DNA: TGTGCCAGCAGCTTGGGACAGGGGGTAGATACGCAGTATTTT.